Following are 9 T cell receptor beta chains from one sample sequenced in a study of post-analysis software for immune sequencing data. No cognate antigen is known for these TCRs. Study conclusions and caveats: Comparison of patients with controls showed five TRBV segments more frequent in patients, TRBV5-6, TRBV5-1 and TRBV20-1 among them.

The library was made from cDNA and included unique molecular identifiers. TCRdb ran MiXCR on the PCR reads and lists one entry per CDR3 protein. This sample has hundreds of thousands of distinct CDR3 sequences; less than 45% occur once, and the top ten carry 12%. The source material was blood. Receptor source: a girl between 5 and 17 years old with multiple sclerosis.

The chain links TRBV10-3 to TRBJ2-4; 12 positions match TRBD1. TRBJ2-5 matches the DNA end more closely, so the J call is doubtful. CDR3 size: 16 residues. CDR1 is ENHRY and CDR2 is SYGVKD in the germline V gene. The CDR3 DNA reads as TGTGCCATCAGTGACCGGGACAGGGGGCAAGAGGAGACCCAGTACTTC. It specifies CAISDRDRGQEETQYF.

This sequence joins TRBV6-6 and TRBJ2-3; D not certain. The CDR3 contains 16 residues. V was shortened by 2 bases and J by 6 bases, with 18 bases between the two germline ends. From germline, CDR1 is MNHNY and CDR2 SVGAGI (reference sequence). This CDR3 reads CASSYRAARVADTQYF. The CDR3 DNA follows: TGTGCCAGCAGTTACAGGGCCGCCCGGGTTGCGGATACGCAGTATTTT.

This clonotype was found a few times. This CDR3 is CASSHQTSGSSYNEQFF. Here the CDR3 DNA reads TGTGCCAGCAGCCACCAGACTAGCGGGAGCTCCTACAATGAGCAGTTCTTC. The V call is TRBV3-1, the J call TRBJ2-1; TRBD2 aligns across 12 bases. CDR1 is LGHDT, CDR2 YNNKEL, per germline (reference sequence). Unmatched junction bases numbered 3, after V lost 3 bases and J lost 0 bases. The CDR3 loop spans 17 amino acids.

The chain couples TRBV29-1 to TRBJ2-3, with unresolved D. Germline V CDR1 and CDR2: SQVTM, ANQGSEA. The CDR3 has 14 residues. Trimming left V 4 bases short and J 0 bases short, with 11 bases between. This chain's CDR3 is CSVAVGTSTDTQYF. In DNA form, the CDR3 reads TGCAGCGTTGCGGTGGGAACGAGCACAGATACGCAGTATTTT.

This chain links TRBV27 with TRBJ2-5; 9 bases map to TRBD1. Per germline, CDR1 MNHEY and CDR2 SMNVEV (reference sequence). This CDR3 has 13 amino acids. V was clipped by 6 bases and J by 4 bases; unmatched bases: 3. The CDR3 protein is CASRDRGTETQYF. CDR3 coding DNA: TGTGCCAGCAGAGACAGGGGGACAGAGACCCAGTACTTC.

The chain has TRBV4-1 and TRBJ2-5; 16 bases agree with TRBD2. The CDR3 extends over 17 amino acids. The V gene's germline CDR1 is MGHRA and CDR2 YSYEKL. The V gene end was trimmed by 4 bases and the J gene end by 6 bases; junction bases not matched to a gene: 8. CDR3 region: CASSPGLAGGRGKTQYF. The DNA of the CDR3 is TGCGCCAGCAGCCCGGGACTAGCGGGAGGGCGGGGAAAGACCCAGTACTTC.

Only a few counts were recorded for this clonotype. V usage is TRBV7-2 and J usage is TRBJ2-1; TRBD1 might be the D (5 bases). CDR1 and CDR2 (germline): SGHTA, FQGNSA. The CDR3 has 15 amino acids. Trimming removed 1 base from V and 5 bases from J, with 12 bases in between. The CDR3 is CASSLGQGKHNEQFF. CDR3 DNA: TGTGCCAGCAGCTTAGGGCAGGGAAAGCACAATGAGCAGTTCTTC.

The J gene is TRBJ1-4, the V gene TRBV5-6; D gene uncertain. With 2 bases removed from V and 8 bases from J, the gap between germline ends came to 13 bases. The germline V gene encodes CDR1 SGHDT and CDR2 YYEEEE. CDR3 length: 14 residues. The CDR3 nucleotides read TGTGCCAGCAGCTTAATTAACCCAAGGGAAAAACTGTTTTTT. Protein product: CASSLINPREKLFF.

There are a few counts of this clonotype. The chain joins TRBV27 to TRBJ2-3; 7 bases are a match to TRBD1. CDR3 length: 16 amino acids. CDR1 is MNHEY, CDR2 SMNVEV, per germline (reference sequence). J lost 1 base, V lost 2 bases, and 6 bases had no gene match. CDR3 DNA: TGTGCCAGCAGTTTAGGGACAGAATTCCGCACAGATACGCAGTATTTT. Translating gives CASSLGTEFRTDTQYF.